This T cell receptor (beta chain) was recorded in a study of blood T cells in healthy people across ages. With each sample, at least 5 micrograms of total RNA were extracted. Next came a second PCR, run for roughly 6 to 11 cycles, which used a sample-barcoded 5' primer along with a J-beta primer mix. TCRdb ran MiXCR on the 5' RACE reads and lists one entry per CDR3 protein. The sample comprises hundreds of thousands of distinct CDR3 sequences, approximately 40% of which are singletons, and roughly 30% rests with the top ten. With 4 bases clipped from V and 1 base from J, the junction kept 5 bases outside the gene matches. The CDR3 is 16 amino acids. The germline V gene encodes CDR1 SGDLS and CDR2 YYNGEE.

The sequence derives from a man at least 80 years old in good health. Input material: blood. J is TRBJ1-5 and V is TRBV9, with 10 bases that match TRBD1. The CDR3 nucleotides are TGTGCCAGCAGCTTAGGGACAGGGGCAAGCAATCAGCCCCAGCATTTT. Its protein product is CASSLGTGASNQPQHF.